These T cell receptor beta chains were read from a single sample in a study of cytotoxic CD8 clonotypes in ibrutinib-treated CLL. Assay: immunoSEQ multiplex PCR; the TCRdb copy retains only in-frame clones and omits some. Altogether over 200,000 clones are present, roughly 65% being singletons, with the ten largest covering roughly 6.4%. The sequencing here drew on PBMCs, taken after 12 months of ibrutinib treatment. These receptors came from a human donor with chronic lymphocytic leukemia. The CDR3 runs from the conserved cysteine through the conserved F or W. The order of the fields is V gene, D gene, J gene, CDR3 protein. D genes are given only for firm matches.

V gene: TRBV29-1
D gene: TRBD1
J gene: TRBJ1-2
CDR3 protein: CSVEEQGDGYTF

V gene: TRBV7-6
D gene: TRBD1
J gene: TRBJ1-1
CDR3 protein: CASSGTGKIRNTEAFF

V gene: TRBV19
D gene: -
J gene: TRBJ1-6
CDR3 protein: CASSSGRLRLHF

V gene: TRBV4-3
D gene: TRBD2
J gene: TRBJ2-1
CDR3 protein: CASSQGLAGAYNEQFF

V gene: TRBV7-9
D gene: -
J gene: TRBJ2-5
CDR3 protein: CASSHTSGETQYF

V gene: TRBV30
D gene: -
J gene: TRBJ2-2
CDR3 protein: CAWKGTANTGELFF

V gene: TRBV13
D gene: -
J gene: TRBJ1-3
CDR3 protein: CASSFNTLSGNTIYF

V gene: TRBV30
D gene: -
J gene: TRBJ1-5
CDR3 protein: CAWSSDGGNQPQHF

V gene: TRBV27
D gene: TRBD1
J gene: TRBJ2-2
CDR3 protein: CASSKGQRNTGELFF

V gene: TRBV12-5
D gene: TRBD1
J gene: TRBJ1-5
CDR3 protein: CASASTGGRNSWNQPQHF

V gene: TRBV2
D gene: -
J gene: TRBJ2-7
CDR3 protein: CASRAQGSTYEQYF

V gene: TRBV30
D gene: TRBD2
J gene: TRBJ2-3
CDR3 protein: CAWNSAGGGSSF

V gene: TRBV20-1
D gene: -
J gene: TRBJ1-2
CDR3 protein: CTPDSNYGYTF

V gene: TRBV28
D gene: TRBD2
J gene: TRBJ2-6
CDR3 protein: CASSLWTSGSSLGANVLTF

V gene: TRBV4-2
D gene: -
J gene: TRBJ1-4
CDR3 protein: CASSRGEGNEKLFF

V gene: TRBV7-3
D gene: -
J gene: TRBJ2-7
CDR3 protein: CASSLSPHRGGEQYF

V gene: TRBV5-1
D gene: TRBD1
J gene: TRBJ2-7
CDR3 protein: CASSLGDSAGMATQYF

V gene: TRBV6-5
D gene: TRBD1
J gene: TRBJ2-7
CDR3 protein: CASELRGSRYF

V gene: TRBV27
D gene: TRBD1
J gene: TRBJ2-3
CDR3 protein: CASSDQGTGSILDTQYF

V gene: TRBV4-3
D gene: TRBD1
J gene: TRBJ2-1
CDR3 protein: CASSNRDRGRHEQFF

V gene: TRBV13
D gene: -
J gene: TRBJ1-1
CDR3 protein: CASSSLGSMNTEAFF

V gene: TRBV28
D gene: TRBD1
J gene: TRBJ1-1
CDR3 protein: CASIPTGDPMRAFF

V gene: TRBV18
D gene: -
J gene: TRBJ1-1
CDR3 protein: CASSPFETAMNTEAFF

V gene: TRBV5-8
D gene: -
J gene: TRBJ2-5
CDR3 protein: CASSLTGRAQETQYF

V gene: TRBV18
D gene: -
J gene: TRBJ2-7
CDR3 protein: CASSPTDSPYEQYF

V gene: TRBV27
D gene: -
J gene: TRBJ2-2
CDR3 protein: CASSLSYSTGELFF

V gene: TRBV28
D gene: -
J gene: TRBJ1-5
CDR3 protein: CASSPHDSSNQPQHF

V gene: TRBV9
D gene: TRBD2
J gene: TRBJ2-1
CDR3 protein: CASSALAGGYHEQFF

V gene: TRBV29-1
D gene: TRBD1
J gene: TRBJ2-3
CDR3 protein: CSGLQGDTQYF

V gene: TRBV7-2
D gene: TRBD2
J gene: TRBJ2-2
CDR3 protein: CASSKPPTSVPTGELFF

V gene: TRBV7-2
D gene: -
J gene: TRBJ2-4
CDR3 protein: CASSARPDLRFQYF

V gene: TRBV7-2
D gene: -
J gene: TRBJ2-5
CDR3 protein: CASSPTRGLQETQYF

V gene: TRBV6-1
D gene: -
J gene: TRBJ2-6
CDR3 protein: CASGSSGANVLTF

V gene: TRBV29-1
D gene: TRBD2
J gene: TRBJ2-1
CDR3 protein: CSVRRTSGRPRTTVHSYNEQFF

V gene: TRBV7-2
D gene: TRBD1
J gene: TRBJ1-3
CDR3 protein: CASSSQTGLSGNTIYF

V gene: TRBV5-1
D gene: -
J gene: TRBJ2-1
CDR3 protein: CASSLRSIGDNEQFF

V gene: TRBV9
D gene: TRBD2
J gene: TRBJ2-2
CDR3 protein: CASSEALGLAGGLMAGELFF

V gene: TRBV30
D gene: -
J gene: TRBJ2-1
CDR3 protein: CAWRQYNEQFF

V gene: TRBV13
D gene: -
J gene: TRBJ2-3
CDR3 protein: CASSLRKRGDTQYF

V gene: TRBV6-1
D gene: TRBD1
J gene: TRBJ1-1
CDR3 protein: CASEGGRASSEAFF

V gene: TRBV5-1
D gene: TRBD1
J gene: TRBJ2-1
CDR3 protein: CASSFRSGTGDYNEQFF

V gene: TRBV14
D gene: TRBD2
J gene: TRBJ2-2
CDR3 protein: CASSPSGRAAGELFF

V gene: TRBV7-9
D gene: TRBD2
J gene: TRBJ2-1
CDR3 protein: CASSLNGGARSSYNEQFF

V gene: TRBV5-1
D gene: -
J gene: TRBJ1-1
CDR3 protein: CASSLIATEAFF

V gene: TRBV30
D gene: -
J gene: TRBJ1-5
CDR3 protein: CAWSVDPWVHSNQPQHF

V gene: TRBV10-2
D gene: -
J gene: TRBJ1-1
CDR3 protein: CASSEQPMNTEAFF

V gene: TRBV6-4
D gene: -
J gene: TRBJ1-5
CDR3 protein: CASSDSWQPLHRNQPQHF

V gene: TRBV30
D gene: TRBD1
J gene: TRBJ2-7
CDR3 protein: CAWSTGTGSYEQYF

V gene: TRBV7-2
D gene: -
J gene: TRBJ2-5
CDR3 protein: CASSLVWETQYF

V gene: TRBV7-3
D gene: -
J gene: TRBJ2-3
CDR3 protein: CASSSPRLEDTQYF

V gene: TRBV28
D gene: -
J gene: TRBJ2-7
CDR3 protein: CASSLGTAYEQYF

V gene: TRBV14
D gene: -
J gene: TRBJ2-1
CDR3 protein: CASSQGSFQFF

V gene: TRBV7-3
D gene: -
J gene: TRBJ1-2
CDR3 protein: CASSARRFNYGYTF